Following are 8 T cell receptor beta chains from one sample sequenced in a study of OX40 agonist ivuxolimab in advanced cancers. The table came from immunoSEQ multiplex PCR; TCRdb's copy has only in-frame clones and leaves some out. The sample holds about 55,000 clones, more than 65% seen once. The sequenced sample was CD4+ or CD8+ T cells sorted from blood, obtained in a trial of the OX40 agonist ivuxolimab. Receptors originate from an adult with an advanced solid tumor such as melanoma, head and neck, liver or kidney cancer.

The V gene is TRBV28, the J gene TRBJ1-2; D not certain. CDR1 MDHEN and CDR2 SYDVKM come from the germline V gene. The CDR3 sequence is 16 residues long. Trimming shortened V by 6 bases and J by 0 bases, and 17 bases separated the two germline ends. The chain's CDR3 is CASSQHGRLANYGYTF. The CDR3 DNA reads TGTGCCAGCAGCCAACATGGACGCTTAGCTAACTATGGCTACACCTTC.

V gene TRBV5-1 combines with J gene TRBJ1-5, with 7 bases lining up with TRBD1. CDR1 and CDR2 from the germline V gene are SGHRS and YFSETQ. The V and J ends lost 4 bases and 7 bases, in that order; junction bases with no gene match: 17. The CDR3 is made up of 17 amino acids. The DNA for the CDR3 is TGCGCCAGCAGCCTACTTCCCTACAGGGGAAGGGGCCAGCCCCAGCATTTT. Translation gives CASSLLPYRGRGQPQHF.

This clone turned up a few times. The CDR3 region has the DNA TGTGCCACCAGCAGAGGATGGAGCTCTGGAAACACCATATATTTT. Its protein product is CATSRGWSSGNTIYF. This sequence joins TRBV15 and TRBJ1-3; D unresolved. Germline V gene sequence: CDR1 LNHNV, CDR2 YYDKDF (reference sequence). The CDR3 spans 15 residues. With 1 base removed from V and 0 bases from J, the gap between germline ends came to 7 bases. Full variable domain (remainder filled in from reference TRBV15 and TRBJ1-3): DAMVIQNPRYQVTQFGKPVTLSCSQTLNHNVMYWYQQKSSQAPKLLFHYYDKDFNNEADTPDNFQSRRPNTSFCFLDIRSPGLGDTAMYLCATSRGWSSGNTIYFGEGSWLTVV.

This chain links TRBV7-2 with TRBJ1-6; a possible D gene is TRBD1 (5 bases). Germline assignment: CDR1 SGHTA and CDR2 FQGNSA. This CDR3 spans 14 amino acids. Trimming took 3 bases from V and 8 from J, leaving 11 bases between them. CDR3 nucleotides: TGTGCCAGCAGCTTTGGGGCAGGTTATTCACCCCTCCACTTT. Translation: CASSFGAGYSPLHF.

This clone was seen more than once but under ten times. The CDR3 sequence: CASRSYGSGSYEQYF. CDR3 nucleotides: TGTGCCAGCAGATCGTATGGTAGCGGTTCCTACGAGCAGTACTTC. This sequence joins TRBV6-6 and TRBJ2-7; a possible D gene is TRBD2 (6 bases). CDR1 is MNHNY, CDR2 SVGAGI, per germline (reference sequence). The CDR3 contains 15 residues. Deletions cut 6 bases from V and 1 base from J, with 16 bases between.

The J gene is TRBJ1-2, the V gene TRBV6-5; D might be TRBD1 (5 bases). Trimming pared 5 bases from V and 4 bases from J, leaving 17 bases between. This CDR3 comprises 15 residues. In germline, CDR1 is MNHEY, CDR2 SVGAGI. The CDR3 reads CASSPRGIAIYGYTF. Here the CDR3 DNA reads TGTGCCAGCAGTCCACGGGGGATTGCCATCTATGGCTACACCTTC.

This rearrangement joins TRBV28 to TRBJ1-5, with 8 bases identical to TRBD1. Germline V gene data show CDR1 as MDHEN and CDR2 as SYDVKM. This CDR3 region has 15 residues. The V and J ends lost 7 bases and 3 bases, in that order; junction bases with no gene match: 8. CDR3 in amino acids: CASTPAGGPNQPQHF. CDR3 nucleotides: TGTGCCAGCACTCCCGCAGGGGGCCCCAATCAGCCCCAGCATTTT.

Only a few counts were recorded for this clone. This rearrangement joins TRBV28 to TRBJ2-7; possibly TRBD1 for D (5 bases). This CDR3 region has 11 residues. The germline V gene encodes CDR1 MDHEN and CDR2 SYDVKM. CDR3 nucleotide sequence: TGTGCATGTGCAGGGTTGGACGAGCAGTACTTC. It yields the protein CACAGLDEQYF.